The TCR beta chain described here comes from a study of blood T cell repertoires in COVID-19. Produced via immunoSEQ multiplex PCR; TCRdb's table is partial and in-frame only. The sample has over 130,000 clones, approximately 84% seen once. Self-reported history from a screening survey and questionnaire set each donor's cohort. Exposed study participants had met a COVID-19 case within 2 weeks before entry. Sequenced input: PBMCs or T cells enriched from blood (not recorded which). This sequence originates from a woman aged 18 to 35 who had been exposed to COVID-19.

CDR3 amino acids: CASSDGAGPPDTQYF. The CDR3 DNA sequence: TGTGCCAGTAGTGACGGCGCGGGTCCACCAGATACGCAGTATTTT. This chain joins TRBV19 and TRBJ2-3; TRBD2 might be the D (5 bases). The germline gives CDR1 LNHDA, CDR2 SQIVND (reference sequence). Deletions cut 5 bases from V and 4 bases from J, with 16 bases between. This CDR3 comprises 15 residues. The whole variable domain, remainder taken from reference TRBV19 and TRBJ2-3, is DGGITQSPKYLFRKEGQNVTLSCEQNLNHDAMYWYRQDPGQGLRLIYYSQIVNDFQKGDIAEGYSVSREKKESFPLTVTSAQKNPTAFYLCASSDGAGPPDTQYFGPGTRLTVL.